The following is a T cell receptor (beta chain) sequence with its context. Its antigen is undetermined. The time point denotes: week 11, during vaccination. Topical imiquimod accompanied each vaccine dose, which consisted of 300 ug of mutant IDH1 20-mer peptide. The data derive from a study of a mutant IDH1 vaccine in newly diagnosed glioma. Clones were sequenced by immunoSEQ multiplex PCR, and TCRdb holds only the in-frame ones, with some missing. The sample lists approximately 64,000 clones, around 84% occurring once. Germline trimming cut 5 bases from V and 8 bases from J; bases unmatched to any gene: 13. CDR1 and CDR2 from the germline V gene are LNHDA and SQIVND (reference sequence). The CDR3 length is 16 residues.

V usage is TRBV19 and J usage is TRBJ2-1, with TRBD2 matching 9 bases. This receptor was identified in a woman aged 50 to 60 with glioma. The sample here was PBMCs, taken from a glioma patient whose treatment included an IDH1 peptide vaccine. The CDR3 loop is CASSSETSGDMYEQFF. CDR3 DNA sequence: TGTGCCAGTAGTTCCGAGACTAGCGGCGATATGTATGAGCAGTTCTTC.